These 9 T cell receptor beta chains were all obtained from the same sample, sequenced in a study of blood T cell repertoires in COVID-19. Repertoires were generated with immunoSEQ multiplex PCR, while TCRdb's copy carries only in-frame clones and drops some. The sample lists a few hundred thousand clones; about 86% were seen once. The sample comprised peripheral blood. These receptor sequences come from a man aged 50 to 60 with active or convalescent COVID-19.

The chain employs TRBV4-1 and TRBJ1-2; D remains unclear. CDR1 is MGHRA, CDR2 YSYEKL, per germline. The V gene lost 1 base and the J gene lost 4 bases, with 10 bases spanning the gap. The CDR3 loop spans 14 amino acids. This chain's CDR3 is CASSQATSGYGYTF. The CDR3 bases are TGCGCCAGCAGCCAAGCCACTTCAGGCTATGGCTACACCTTC.

The chain links TRBV12-3 or TRBV12-4 to TRBJ1-2; D gene uncertain. This CDR3 is built from 11 residues. V was pared by 6 bases and J by 8 bases, with 10 bases between. CDR3 loop: CASSRFGGYTF. CDR3 DNA: TGTGCCAGCAGCCGCTTCGGGGGCTACACCTTC.

This clone has a single count. V is TRBV24-1 and J is TRBJ1-5; no reliable D call. CDR3 length: 13 amino acids. Germline V gene data show CDR1 as KGHDR and CDR2 as SFDVKD. Trimming pared 2 bases from V and 4 bases from J, leaving 5 bases between. The CDR3 loop is CATSDSVNQPQHF. CDR3 in DNA: TGTGCCACCAGTGATTCGGTGAATCAGCCCCAGCATTTT.

The V call is TRBV28, the J call TRBJ2-7; 7 positions agree with TRBD2. Germline assignment: CDR1 MDHEN and CDR2 SYDVKM. The CDR3 loop spans 17 amino acids. V trimming: 11 bases; J trimming: 5 bases; junction bases outside the gene matches: 24. As DNA, the CDR3 is TGTGCCTCCCACGGTGGGAGGGCCCGGCGTATATTCCACGAGCAGTACTTC. This sequence encodes CASHGGRARRIFHEQYF.

V usage is TRBV28 and J usage is TRBJ2-1, with a possible D match to TRBD1 (6 bases). CDR3 length equals 16 residues. Germline CDR1 reads MDHEN; CDR2 reads SYDVKM. Trimming cost V 0 bases and J 1 base, with 10 bases left between them. The CDR3 reads CASSLWGQGSYNEQFF. DNA of the CDR3: TGTGCCAGCAGTTTATGGGGGCAGGGGTCCTACAATGAGCAGTTCTTC.

V and J are TRBV28 and TRBJ2-1, with TRBD1 matching 7 bases. CDR1 MDHEN and CDR2 SYDVKM come from the germline V gene. Unmatched junction bases numbered 8, after V lost 5 bases and J lost 1 base. CDR3 length: 16 amino acids. The CDR3 loop is CASSGWTGVSYNEQFF. The CDR3, as DNA: TGTGCCAGCAGTGGGTGGACAGGAGTTTCCTACAATGAGCAGTTCTTC.

The chain employs TRBV30 and TRBJ2-7, with 16 bases aligning to TRBD2. CDR3 length: 17 amino acids. The ends lost 6 bases at V and 2 bases at J; junction bases unmatched: 10. Germline V gene sequence: CDR1 GTSNPN, CDR2 SVGIG (reference sequence). Here the CDR3 reads CACYAGTSGRGAYEQYF. The CDR3 coding sequence is TGTGCCTGTTACGCCGGGACTAGCGGGAGGGGTGCCTACGAGCAGTACTTC.

The chain carries TRBV15 and TRBJ1-2; weak D call: TRBD1 (6 bases). V dropped 5 bases and J dropped 2 bases, with 9 bases sitting between them. Germline CDR1 reads LNHNV; CDR2 reads YYDKDF (reference sequence). This CDR3 contains 13 residues. The CDR3 DNA reads as TGTGCCACCAGCCCCGGACAGAACTATGGCTACACCTTC. It codes for CATSPGQNYGYTF. Full variable domain (outside the CDR3, taken from reference TRBV15 and TRBJ1-2): DAMVIQNPRYQVTQFGKPVTLSCSQTLNHNVMYWYQQKSSQAPKLLFHYYDKDFNNEADTPDNFQSRRPNTSFCFLDIRSPGLGDTAMYLCATSPGQNYGYTFGSGTRLTVV.

This clone was counted once. The chain recombines TRBV19 with TRBJ2-7; D gene unclear. Germline assignment: CDR1 LNHDA and CDR2 SQIVND (reference sequence). The CDR3 contains 11 residues. Between the trimmed V and J ends, which lost 9 bases and 4 bases, there was a span of 10 bases. Here the CDR3 reads CASGFQYEQYF. CDR3 nucleotide sequence: TGTGCCAGCGGGTTTCAATACGAGCAGTACTTC.